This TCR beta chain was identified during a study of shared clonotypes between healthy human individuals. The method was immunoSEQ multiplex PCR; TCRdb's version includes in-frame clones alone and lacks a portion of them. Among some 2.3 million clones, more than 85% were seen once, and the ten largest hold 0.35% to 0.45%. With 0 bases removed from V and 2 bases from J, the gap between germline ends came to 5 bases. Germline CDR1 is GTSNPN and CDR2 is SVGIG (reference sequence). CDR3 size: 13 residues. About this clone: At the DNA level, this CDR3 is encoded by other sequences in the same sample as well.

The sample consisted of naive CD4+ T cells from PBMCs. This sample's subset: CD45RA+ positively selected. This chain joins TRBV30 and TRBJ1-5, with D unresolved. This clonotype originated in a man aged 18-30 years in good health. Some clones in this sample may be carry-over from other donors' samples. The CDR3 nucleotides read TGTGCCTGGAGTGTAATGGGCAATCAGCCCCAGCATTTT. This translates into CAWSVMGNQPQHF.